Sequencing of this T cell receptor (beta chain) was carried out in a study of technical replicates of blood from a few donors. This table comes from immunoSEQ multiplex PCR, and its TCRdb copy is limited to in-frame clones, with some not included. The sample holds about 89,000 clones; about 94% are singletons and the top ten take 0.2% to 0.25%. The CDR3 has 13 amino acids. The V end was cut by 8 bases, the J end by 2 bases, with 9 bases between. Germline V lookup: CDR1 LNHDA, CDR2 SQIVND (reference sequence). Sequencing input: T cells isolated from PBMCs. The chain combines TRBV19 with TRBJ2-2, with D unresolved. This TCR came from a human donor in good health. CDR3 sequence: CASGVPNTGELFF. The CDR3 DNA is TGTGCCAGTGGAGTACCAAACACCGGGGAGCTGTTTTTT.